This T cell receptor beta chain was recovered during a study of blood T cell repertoires in COVID-19. Study-level information: Samples came from the United States, Italy and Spain, spanning acute and convalescent COVID-19. Sources were T cells, B-cell-depleted T cells, or PBMCs; the material itself was cDNA or gDNA.

Trimming pared 3 bases from V and 8 bases from J, leaving 23 bases between. Germline V gene sequence: CDR1 KGHSH, CDR2 LQKENI. The CDR3 consists of 16 residues. Authors' processing steps: For nucleated cells, counts were estimated from reference gene primer amplification. Using immunoSEQ multiplex PCR, the repertoire was profiled, and TCRdb retains in-frame clones only, with some absent. V and J calls and clone size are given by that table; D and trimming were obtained from the DNA. Of approximately 150,000 clones listed, roughly 87% are singletons. This chain uses TRBV18 with TRBJ2-7; D possibly corresponds to TRBD1 (6 bases). What was sequenced was peripheral blood. The source is a woman aged 45-60 years with acute or convalescent COVID-19. CDR3 region: CASSPMGAGQFRKQYF. The CDR3 coding sequence is TGTGCCAGCTCACCTATGGGTGCCGGACAGTTTAGGAAGCAGTACTTC.